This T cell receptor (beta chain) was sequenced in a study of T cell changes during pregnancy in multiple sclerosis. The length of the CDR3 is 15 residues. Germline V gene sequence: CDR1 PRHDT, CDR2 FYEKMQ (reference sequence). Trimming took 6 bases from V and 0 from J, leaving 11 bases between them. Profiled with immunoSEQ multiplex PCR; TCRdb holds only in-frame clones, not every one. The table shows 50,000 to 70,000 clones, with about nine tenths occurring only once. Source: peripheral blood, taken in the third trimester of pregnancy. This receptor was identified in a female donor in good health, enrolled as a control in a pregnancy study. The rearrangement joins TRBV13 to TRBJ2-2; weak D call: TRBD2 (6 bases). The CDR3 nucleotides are TGTGCCAGCAGGATTAGCGGAACGAACACCGGGGAGCTGTTTTTT. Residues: CASRISGTNTGELFF. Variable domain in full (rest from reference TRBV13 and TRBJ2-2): AAGVIQSPRHLIKEKRETATLKCYPIPRHDTVYWYQQGPGQDPQFLISFYEKMQSDKGSIPDRFSAQQFSDYHSELNMSSLELGDSALYFCASRISGTNTGELFFGEGSRLTVL.